This T cell receptor beta chain was retrieved from a study of Ad26.COV2.S vaccination and SARS-CoV-2 variants (dated by TCRdb to the early 2020s). For the wider study: Vaccine-arm donors were drawn from COV1001, a multicentre, randomized, double-blind, placebo-controlled phase I-IIa trial of Ad26.COV2.S in healthy adults. Ad26.COV2.S was administered intramuscularly at 5 x 10^10 or 1 x 10^11 viral particles, either as a single shot or as two shots given 56 days apart. TCRbeta repertoire sequencing was used to assess the specificity and breadth of SARS-CoV-2-reactive T cell receptors after Ad26.COV2.S vaccination. A total of some 30 samples were included in the TCR-sequenced set, comprising roughly 19 Ad26.COV2.S vaccine recipients, 5 placebo recipients and 8 SARS-CoV-2 convalescent individuals. Participants in the trial were split at random into five groups of five each, receiving low-dose or high-dose Ad26.COV2.S once or twice, or else placebo on both occasions. Investigators did not know the trial group allocation while performing experiments and assessing outcomes.

The sample's treatment or condition, from its label and the paper: roughly 19 received Ad26.COV2.S at low or high dose, single or two shots; 5 received placebo; per-sample allocation not given. Repertoires of vaccine and placebo recipients were sequenced from samples collected on day 63 after the first injection. In Cohort 1b, around 23 adults aged 18-55 years were enrolled at a single site in Boston, USA, between 29 July and 7 August 2020. As a vaccine, Ad26.COV2.S was a replication-incompetent adenovirus type 26 vector that expressed a prefusion-stabilized SARS-CoV-2 spike protein derived from the original Wuhan strain. V was cut back by 1 base and J by 1 base, leaving a gap of 10 bases between them. In the germline V gene, CDR1 corresponds to SGHTA and CDR2 to FQGNSA. The CDR3 starts with the cysteine, ends with the phenylalanine, and has 16 residues. Kept here is only the CDR3 DNA, which spans 48 bases and is read in frame from base 1.

Regarding this clone: Its recognized antigen is unknown. Base qualities are not at hand, and no much larger clone is one base apart. Within the sample, other DNA sequences also encode this same CDR3.

Beyond this particular receptor, the publication reports: Ad26.COV2.S recipients had higher spike-specific TCR breadth than placebo recipients (P = 0.0014). After vaccination, spike-specific CD8+ and CD4+ T cell responses were reported to show substantial breadth. The study was not powered to compare responses between vaccine doses or regimens. It was noted by the authors that total T cell responses may have been underestimated by the TCR breadth and depth analyses. Non-spike TCR breadth was comparable between vaccine and placebo recipients, consistent with the vaccine containing only spike.

TCRbeta CDR3 regions were sequenced with the immunoSEQ Assay. After extraction, genomic DNA underwent amplification by bias-controlled multiplex PCR, followed by high-throughput sequencing. In the authors' own workflow: To quantify the absolute abundance of each unique TCRbeta CDR3 region, sequences were collapsed and filtered. T cell fraction was estimated by normalization of TCRbeta template counts to usable DNA, with usable DNA being measured through amplification of reference genes present in all nucleated cells. Repertoire TCRs were annotated as SARS-CoV-2-specific by exact matching of V gene, CDR3 amino acid sequence and J gene to a known reactive TCR set. The reference SARS-CoV-2 TCR set was obtained from MIRA and was filtered for enrichment in COVID-19-positive ImmuneCODE repertoires, whereby public or cross-reactive TCRs were removed. Using the MIRA antigens, annotated TCRs were further analysed by specific ORF or by position within an ORF. Breadth was defined as the number of annotated unique rearrangements divided by the total number of unique productive rearrangements, and depth was defined as the summed frequency of the annotated unique rearrangements. TCR breadth was compared between groups using two-sided Wilcoxon rank-sum tests. As stored in TCRdb, this immuneACCESS dataset retains in-frame rearrangements with V and J assigned. A fraction of the clones does not appear; measured against another copy, unresolved V genes explain less than half of the discrepancy, and the remainder lacks a known reason. The V and J calls and the clone size are those of that table, but D and trimming were determined from the DNA. The sample table contains about 330,000 clones; only one count was recorded for roughly 90% of them. The ten most abundant clones make up 4.5% to 7% of the sample.

Sequenced material: peripheral blood, taken in a trial of Ad26.COV2.S vaccine versus placebo. The chain is assembled from TRBV7-2 and TRBJ2-2; the D segment could be TRBD1, given 5 matching bases. This clonotype originated in a person between 18 and 65 years old who received the Ad26.COV2.S COVID-19 vaccine or a placebo. The base sequence is TGTGCCAGCAGCTTAGGTGGGCAGGGGAACACCGGGGAGCTGTTTTTT. Protein translation: CASSLGGQGNTGELFF.